Listed here are 17 T cell receptor beta chains from one sample, sequenced in a study of graft-versus-host responses after intestinal transplantation. Data came from immunoSEQ multiplex PCR; TCRdb stores just in-frame clones and leaves some out. The sample shows around 7,000 clones, more than 30% of them seen only once. Irradiated, violet-dye-labeled stimulators (about 200,000) were plated alongside about 200,000 CFSE-labeled responders. Sequenced here: alloreactive CD8+ T cells from a mixed lymphocyte reaction culture, sampled before transplantation. Specified subset: CFSE-low proliferating T cells sorted from roughly six-day pre-transplant mixed lymphocyte reaction (GvH or HvG direction). The origin of the receptors is a human patient who was an organ donor for intestinal transplantation.

The rearrangement joins TRBV7-9 to TRBJ1-2; TRBD1 is a possible D gene (6 bases). From germline, CDR1 is SEHNR and CDR2 FQNEAQ (reference sequence). V lost 5 bases, J lost 0 bases, and 16 bases lay in between. The CDR3 extends over 16 amino acids. CDR3 loop: CASSNRDQGPNYGYTF. CDR3 DNA: TGTGCCAGCAGCAACCGGGACCAGGGGCCTAACTATGGCTACACCTTC.

This clone has a handful of counts. V and J are TRBV5-1 and TRBJ2-5, with D possibly being TRBD2 (6 bases). V was clipped by 6 bases and J by 1 base, with 25 bases between them. The germline V gene encodes CDR1 SGHRS and CDR2 YFSETQ. The CDR3 spans 18 residues. DNA of the CDR3: TGCGCCAGCACCGATTCGGAGGGCACATCACTTTTCCAAGAGACCCAGTACTTC. Its protein is CASTDSEGTSLFQETQYF. The full variable domain, completed using reference TRBV5-1 and TRBJ2-5, is KAGVTQTPRYLIKTRGQQVTLSCSPISGHRSVSWYQQTPGQGLQFLFEYFSETQRNKGNFPGRFSGRQFSNSRSEMNVSTLELGDSALYLCASTDSEGTSLFQETQYFGPGTRLLVL.

In this sample, this clone turned up a few times. The gene calls are TRBV19 and TRBJ2-7; 7 bases map to TRBD2. Trimming removed 6 bases from V and 3 bases from J; junction bases left unmatched: 8. The CDR3 totals 14 residues. Per the germline V gene, CDR1 is LNHDA and CDR2 is SQIVND (reference sequence). CDR3 amino acids: CASRTASGDYEQYF. DNA for the CDR3: TGTGCCAGTAGGACGGCTAGCGGAGACTACGAGCAGTACTTC.

This clone was seen only a few times. This chain uses TRBV25-1 with TRBJ1-5; 11 nucleotides agree with TRBD1. The CDR3 extends over 13 amino acids. J was trimmed by 4 bases and V by 10 bases; bases with no gene match: 3. CDR1 is MGHDK, CDR2 SYGVNS, per germline. Here the CDR3 reads CATGTGGNQPQHF. The CDR3 DNA reads as TGTGCCACCGGGACAGGGGGAAATCAGCCCCAGCATTTT.

The sample holds a few counts of this clone. The genes are TRBV7-2 and TRBJ2-7; TRBD1 agrees at 8 bases. V lost 1 base and J lost 2; bases outside the gene matches: 7. This CDR3 contains 16 residues. The germline gives CDR1 SGHTA, CDR2 FQGNSA. CDR3 region: CASSLDKTGVPYEQYF. The DNA of the CDR3 is TGTGCCAGCAGCTTAGACAAGACAGGGGTCCCCTACGAGCAGTACTTC.

CDR3 sequence: CASGPSGGGETQYF. As DNA, the CDR3 is TGTGCTAGTGGCCCCTCGGGGGGGGGAGAGACCCAGTACTTC. The chain is built from TRBV12-5 and TRBJ2-5; TRBD2 matches at 8 bases. After removal of 6 bases from V and 4 bases from J, the junction contained 7 bases not matched to a gene. This CDR3 region has 14 residues. CDR1 is LGHNT, CDR2 FRNRAP, per germline.

The V gene is TRBV2, the J gene TRBJ1-2; D is ambiguous. The CDR3 has 14 residues. Germline V gene data show CDR1 as SNHLY and CDR2 as FYNNEI. With 6 bases removed from V and 5 bases from J, the gap between germline ends came to 16 bases. The CDR3 reads CASSLGRRPYGYTF. The CDR3 DNA is TGTGCCAGCAGCTTAGGTCGGAGACCGTATGGCTACACCTTC.

This chain connects TRBV19 to TRBJ1-1, with D possibly matching TRBD1 (5 bases). The CDR3 runs to 14 residues. Germline CDR1 LNHDA, CDR2 SQIVND (reference sequence). Between the trimmed V and J ends, which lost 0 bases and 6 bases, there was a span of 11 bases. This CDR3 is CASSIDTGWAEAFF. The CDR3 bases are TGTGCCAGTAGTATAGATACAGGCTGGGCTGAAGCTTTCTTT.

The rearrangement joins TRBV10-3 to TRBJ2-3; TRBD2 aligns across 9 bases. CDR1 is ENHRY, CDR2 SYGVKD, per germline. Losses at the gene ends were 3 bases for V and 2 bases for J; bases not matched to a gene: 9. The CDR3 has 17 amino acids. DNA for the CDR3: TGTGCCATCAGTGACGGATTAGCGGGGGAACACACAGATACGCAGTATTTT. The encoded protein is CAISDGLAGEHTDTQYF.

This clone is medium-sized. The CDR3: CAWSGGTNYGYTF. Here the CDR3 DNA reads TGTGCCTGGAGTGGGGGGACAAACTATGGCTACACCTTC. The rearrangement joins TRBV30 to TRBJ1-2; possible D gene TRBD1, 6 bases. V was clipped by 1 base and J by 2 bases, with 8 bases between them. The CDR3 has 13 residues. CDR1 is GTSNPN, CDR2 SVGIG, per germline (reference sequence).

The rearrangement uses TRBV5-4 and TRBJ2-7, with 10 bases identical to TRBD1. The J segment lost 3 bases and the V segment lost 0 bases, leaving 0 bases of the junction unmatched. CDR3 length: 14 residues. Germline V gives CDR1 SGHNT, CDR2 YYREEE (reference sequence). CDR3 sequence: CASSLGTGGYEQYF. DNA of the CDR3: TGTGCCAGCAGCTTGGGGACAGGGGGCTACGAGCAGTACTTC.

V gene TRBV28 combines with J gene TRBJ2-1, with 13 bases aligning to TRBD2. The CDR3 runs to 17 residues. Per germline, CDR1 MDHEN and CDR2 SYDVKM. V lost 6 bases to trimming and J lost 8 bases; unmatched junction nucleotides: 13. The DNA for the CDR3 is TGTGCCAGCAGCGGGACTAGCGGGAAATTGGGTTTCGATGAGCAGTTCTTC. Translating it yields CASSGTSGKLGFDEQFF.

The chain joins TRBV4-1 to TRBJ2-7, with TRBD2 identical over 10 bases. With 4 bases clipped from V and 0 bases from J, the junction kept 6 bases outside the gene matches. CDR3 size: 16 residues. Germline CDR1 reads MGHRA; CDR2 reads YSYEKL. The CDR3 DNA reads TGCGCCAGCAGCCCCGAACAGCGGGAGGGCTCCTACGAGCAGTACTTC. It encodes CASSPEQREGSYEQYF.

This clone came up a few times. The J gene is TRBJ2-1, the V gene TRBV4-1; tentatively, D is TRBD1 (6 bases). The CDR3 contains 14 residues. V dropped 4 bases and J dropped 8 bases, with 15 bases sitting between them. CDR1 and CDR2 from the germline V gene are MGHRA and YSYEKL. The CDR3 sequence is CASSPRDKLHEQFF. As DNA, the CDR3 is TGCGCCAGCAGCCCCCGGGACAAGCTCCATGAGCAGTTCTTC.

This clone was observed a handful of times. This chain uses TRBV2 with TRBJ2-1; tentatively, D is TRBD1 (6 bases). Trimming stripped 7 bases from V and 9 bases from J, with 13 bases between. CDR3 size: 12 residues. Germline values: CDR1 SNHLY, CDR2 FYNNEI. The CDR3 region is CASMGAHSEQFF. The DNA for the CDR3 is TGTGCCAGCATGGGGGCACACAGTGAGCAGTTCTTC.

V usage is TRBV10-3 and J usage is TRBJ2-3; 9 bases line up with TRBD1. The V and J ends lost 3 bases and 0 bases, in that order; junction bases with no gene match: 13. CDR1 and CDR2 from the germline V gene are ENHRY and SYGVKD. The CDR3 has 19 amino acids. Here the CDR3 reads CAISDLILGTGKSTDTQYF. CDR3 nucleotides: TGTGCCATCAGTGACCTGATCCTCGGGACAGGGAAAAGCACAGATACGCAGTATTTT.

The chain is built from TRBV4-3 and TRBJ1-1; 9 nucleotides line up with TRBD1. The CDR3 spans 18 residues. The germline CDR1 and CDR2 sequences are LGHNA and YSLEER. Trimming cost V 3 bases and J 3 bases; bases outside gene matches: 14. The CDR3 region is CASSHRWDRVVVDTEAFF. The CDR3 DNA reads as TGCGCCAGCAGCCATCGATGGGACAGGGTCGTGGTAGACACTGAAGCTTTCTTT.